This TCR beta chain was sequenced during a study of blood T cells in healthy people across ages. With respect to this clonotype: Its matching antigen is unknown.

Overall study findings and caveats: With naive T cell percentage, TCR beta diversity showed a strong correlation.

Germline values: CDR1 MNHEY, CDR2 SMNVEV (reference sequence). The ends lost 3 bases at V and 5 bases at J; junction bases unmatched: 6. This CDR3 is built from 15 residues. Per-sample PBMC isolation yielded at least 6.5 million cells. For the second PCR, which ran for 7 to 11 cycles, a sample-barcoded 5' primer and a J-beta primer mix were used. A single record per CDR3 protein comes from TCRdb applying MiXCR to the 5' RACE reads. The table has about a million distinct CDR3 sequences, approximately 50% seen once. The sequence derives from a woman between 55 and 75 years old in good health. The specimen was blood. This sequence joins TRBV27 and TRBJ2-2; 7 positions match TRBD2. In DNA, the CDR3 is TGTGCCAGCAGTTTCGGTAGCGGGTGGACCGGGGAGCTGTTTTTT. Its translation: CASSFGSGWTGELFF.